Listed below are T cell receptor beta chains from one sample, sequenced in a study of T cell changes during pregnancy in multiple sclerosis. Repertoires were generated with immunoSEQ multiplex PCR, while TCRdb's copy carries only in-frame clones and drops some. Found here are roughly 20,000 clones, about 88% of them singletons; the top ten hold 7%. The sample here was CD8+ T cells from peripheral blood mononuclear cells, taken in the third trimester of pregnancy. The receptors come from a female donor in good health, enrolled as a control in a pregnancy study. The CDR3 runs from the conserved cysteine through the conserved F or W. Each record gives: clone size, V gene, J gene, D gene, CDR3 protein, CDR3 DNA. D genes are given only for firm matches. Clone size is not always given. Where it is, it says once, few, many or a class for expanded clones.

-,TRBV11-3,TRBJ2-4,TRBD1,CASHRGENIQYF,TGTGCCAGCCACAGGGGCGAAAACATTCAGTACTTC
-,TRBV4-2,TRBJ2-1,TRBD2,CASSQGIGGGVYNEQFF,TGTGCCAGCAGCCAAGGGATAGGCGGGGGGGTTTACAATGAGCAGTTCTTC
-,TRBV21-1,TRBJ1-5,-,CASSPPVGETGQPQHF,TGTGCCAGCAGCCCCCCGGTCGGGGAGACGGGCCAGCCCCAGCATTTT
-,TRBV28,TRBJ1-4,TRBD1,CASRGTGQGDEKLFF,TGTGCCAGCAGGGGCACGGGACAGGGTGACGAAAAACTGTTTTTT
-,TRBV7-9,TRBJ1-5,-,CASSETGSGGNQPQHF,TGTGCCAGCAGCGAAACAGGGTCAGGCGGCAATCAGCCCCAGCATTTT
-,TRBV27,TRBJ1-4,TRBD1,CASSPLKAGGVNEKLFF,TGTGCCAGCAGTCCCCTAAAGGCAGGGGGCGTGAACGAAAAACTGTTTTTT
-,TRBV6-6,TRBJ2-3,-,CASSSLGGAGTDTQYF,TGTGCCAGCAGTTCCCTGGGGGGAGCTGGCACAGATACGCAGTATTTT
-,TRBV16,TRBJ1-2,-,CASSQSVRGKYGYTF,TGTGCCAGCAGCCAATCGGTCCGGGGGAAGTATGGCTACACCTTC
-,TRBV12-5,TRBJ1-3,-,CASGLVLTPQGPGNTIYF,TGTGCTAGTGGTTTGGTACTCACCCCCCAGGGCCCTGGAAACACCATATATTTT
once,TRBV6-5,TRBJ2-5,-,CASSYTQGRETQYF,TGTGCCAGCAGTTACACCCAGGGTCGAGAGACCCAGTACTTC
-,TRBV6-4,TRBJ2-3,-,CASSDGGDPTDTQYF,TGTGCCAGCAGTGACGGCGGGGACCCCACAGATACGCAGTATTTT
-,TRBV9,TRBJ2-5,TRBD2,CASSSRLAGYQETQYF,TGTGCCAGCAGCTCCCGACTAGCGGGCTACCAAGAGACCCAGTACTTC
medium-sized,TRBV4-2,TRBJ1-1,TRBD1,CASSQGTENTEAFF,TGTGCCAGCAGCCAGGGGACAGAGAACACTGAAGCTTTCTTT
-,TRBV2,TRBJ2-7,TRBD1,CASLRGRSSYEQYF,TGTGCCAGCCTAAGGGGGCGAAGCTCCTACGAGCAGTACTTC